The present T cell receptor beta chain was sequenced within a study of spatial heterogeneity in lung cancer. Documented time point: sample taken at primary tumor resection. The donors comprised about 70 untreated early-stage non-small cell lung cancer patients. MiXCR, applied by TCRdb to the 5' RACE reads, yields one record per CDR3 protein. The data contain roughly 19,000 distinct CDR3 sequences, roughly 5.8% of them singletons. Overall study results and limits: The number of expanded tumor alpha and beta chains correlated with mutation number.

This clonotype was detected ten times or more. Its antigen is not known. The TCR sequence derives from a female donor with early-stage non-small cell lung cancer. Sample: lung tumor tissue, taken at surgery.

This CDR3 is CASSPKGGGQGNIWGEQFF. The CDR3 DNA follows: TGTGCCAGCAGCCCTAAGGGGGGAGGACAGGGTAATATCTGGGGTGAGCAGTTCTTC. V usage is TRBV9 and J usage is TRBJ2-1; TRBD1 aligns across 8 bases. This CDR3 region has 19 residues. Germline V gives CDR1 SGDLS, CDR2 YYNGEE. The V and J ends lost 4 bases and 9 bases, in that order; junction bases with no gene match: 24.